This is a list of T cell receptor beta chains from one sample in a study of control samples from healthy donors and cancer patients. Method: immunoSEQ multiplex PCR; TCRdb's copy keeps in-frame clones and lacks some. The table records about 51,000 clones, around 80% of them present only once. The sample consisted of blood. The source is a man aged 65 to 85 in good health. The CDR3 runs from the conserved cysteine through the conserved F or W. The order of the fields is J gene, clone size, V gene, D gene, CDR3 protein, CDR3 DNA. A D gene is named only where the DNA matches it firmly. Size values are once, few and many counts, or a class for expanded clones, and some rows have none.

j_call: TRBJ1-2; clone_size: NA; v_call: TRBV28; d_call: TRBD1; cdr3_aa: CASSLSRGLPTF; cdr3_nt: TGTGCCAGCAGTTTATCGAGGGGGCTTCCCACCTTC
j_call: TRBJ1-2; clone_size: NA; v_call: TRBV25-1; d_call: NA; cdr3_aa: CASSEYGGGYTF; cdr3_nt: TGTGCCAGCAGTGAATATGGGGGTGGCTACACCTTC
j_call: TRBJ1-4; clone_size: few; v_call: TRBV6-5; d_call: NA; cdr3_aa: CASSYGGQGEKLFF; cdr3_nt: TGTGCCAGCAGTTACGGGGGGCAGGGTGAAAAACTGTTTTTT
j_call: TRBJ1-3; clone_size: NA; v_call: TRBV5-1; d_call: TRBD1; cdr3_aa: CASSPTGNSGNTIYF; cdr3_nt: TGCGCCAGCAGCCCGACAGGGAACTCTGGAAACACCATATATTTT
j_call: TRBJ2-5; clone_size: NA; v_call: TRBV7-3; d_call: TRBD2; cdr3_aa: CASSPLAGGPFGETQYF; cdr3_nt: TGTGCCAGCAGCCCCTTAGCGGGAGGGCCTTTTGGGGAGACCCAGTACTTC
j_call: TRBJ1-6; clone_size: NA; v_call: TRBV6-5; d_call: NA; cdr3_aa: CASSPRRANSPLHF; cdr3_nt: TGTGCCAGCAGTCCCCGGAGGGCCAATTCACCCCTCCACTTT
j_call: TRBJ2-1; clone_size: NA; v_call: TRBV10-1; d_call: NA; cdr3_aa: CASPRPTAIYNEQFF; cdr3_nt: TGCGCCAGCCCCAGACCGACAGCCATCTACAATGAGCAGTTCTTC
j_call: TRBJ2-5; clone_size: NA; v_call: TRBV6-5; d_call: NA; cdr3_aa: CASSPGSKGRETQYF; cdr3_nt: TGTGCCAGCAGCCCGGGAAGTAAGGGGCGGGAGACCCAGTACTTC
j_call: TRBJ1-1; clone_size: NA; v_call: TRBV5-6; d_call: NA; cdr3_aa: CASSLVRHLMNTEAFF; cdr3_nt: TGTGCCAGCAGCTTGGTGAGACACCTCATGAACACTGAAGCTTTCTTT
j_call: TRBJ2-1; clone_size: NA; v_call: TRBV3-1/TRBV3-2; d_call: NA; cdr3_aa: CASSEVYPISSDNEQFF; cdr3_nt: TGTGCCAGCAGCGAGGTCTATCCCATTTCTTCCGACAATGAGCAGTTCTTC
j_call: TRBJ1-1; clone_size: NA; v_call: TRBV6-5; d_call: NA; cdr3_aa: CASSSVARGNTEAFF; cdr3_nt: TGTGCCAGCAGTTCGGTCGCCAGGGGGAACACTGAAGCTTTCTTT
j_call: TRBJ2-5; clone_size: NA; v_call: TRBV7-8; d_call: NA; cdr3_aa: CASSRGGQRQETQYF; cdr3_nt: TGTGCCAGCAGCCGGGGAGGACAGAGGCAAGAGACCCAGTACTTC
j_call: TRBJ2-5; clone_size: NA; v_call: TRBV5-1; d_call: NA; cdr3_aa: CASSSRPVRATETQYF; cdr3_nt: TGCGCCAGCAGCTCCAGGCCGGTGCGTGCGACAGAGACCCAGTACTTC
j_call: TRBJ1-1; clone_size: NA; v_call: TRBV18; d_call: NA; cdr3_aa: CASSTQQLNTEAFF; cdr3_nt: TGTGCCAGCTCAACACAACAGTTGAACACTGAAGCTTTCTTT
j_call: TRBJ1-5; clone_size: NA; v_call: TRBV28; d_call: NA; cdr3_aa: CASSLFLTRGAKGNQPQHF; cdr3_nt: TGTGCCAGCAGTTTATTCCTCACCCGGGGGGCTAAAGGTAATCAGCCCCAGCATTTT
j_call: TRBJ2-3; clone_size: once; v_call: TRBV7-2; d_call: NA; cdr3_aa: CASSLLGRTDTQYF; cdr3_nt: TGTGCCAGCAGCTTATTAGGTCGGACAGATACGCAGTATTTT
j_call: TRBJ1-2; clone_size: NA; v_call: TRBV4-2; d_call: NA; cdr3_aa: CASSQGIWGELRPSYGYTF; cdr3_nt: TGTGCCAGCAGCCAAGGTATTTGGGGGGAGTTACGGCCTAGCTATGGCTACACCTTC
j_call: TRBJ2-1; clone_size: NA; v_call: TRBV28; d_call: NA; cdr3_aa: CASSSLWGKGLRSSYNEQFF; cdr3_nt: TGTGCCAGCAGTTCTTTATGGGGGAAGGGACTTCGGAGCTCCTACAATGAGCAGTTCTTC
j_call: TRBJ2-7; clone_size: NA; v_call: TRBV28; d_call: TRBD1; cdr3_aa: CASSPGQGYYEQYF; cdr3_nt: TGTGCCAGCAGCCCGGGACAGGGGTACTACGAGCAGTACTTC
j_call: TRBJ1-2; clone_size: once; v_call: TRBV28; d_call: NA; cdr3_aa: CASRSPASNYGYTF; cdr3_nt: TGTGCCAGCAGGTCCCCAGCCTCTAACTATGGCTACACCTTC
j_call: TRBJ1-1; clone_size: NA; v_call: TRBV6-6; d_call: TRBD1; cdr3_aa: CASSYTQGRTEAFF; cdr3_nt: TGTGCCAGCAGTTACACACAGGGGCGCACTGAAGCTTTCTTT
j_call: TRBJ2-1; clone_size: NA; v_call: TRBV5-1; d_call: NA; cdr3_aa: CASSLFLDNEQFF; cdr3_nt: TGCGCCAGCAGCTTGTTTTTGGACAATGAGCAGTTCTTC
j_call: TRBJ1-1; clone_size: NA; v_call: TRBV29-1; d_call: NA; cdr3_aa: CSVCSGQSSTEAFF; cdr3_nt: TGCAGCGTCTGTAGTGGACAGTCTTCCACTGAAGCTTTCTTT
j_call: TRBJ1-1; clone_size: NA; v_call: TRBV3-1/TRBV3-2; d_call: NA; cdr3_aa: CASSHGAGRTEAFF; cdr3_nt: TGTGCCAGCAGCCACGGGGCAGGGAGGACTGAAGCTTTCTTT
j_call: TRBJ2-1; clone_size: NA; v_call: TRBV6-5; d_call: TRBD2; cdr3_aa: CASSYAGGPSNEQFF; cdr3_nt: TGTGCCAGCAGTTACGCGGGAGGGCCAAGTAATGAGCAGTTCTTC
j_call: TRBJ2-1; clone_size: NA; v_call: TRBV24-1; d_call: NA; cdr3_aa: CATRSRWSPNEQFF; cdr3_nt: TGTGCCACCAGATCCAGGTGGAGCCCCAATGAGCAGTTCTTC
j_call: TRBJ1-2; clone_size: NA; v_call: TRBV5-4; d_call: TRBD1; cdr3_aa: CASSLGQGGKWDGYTF; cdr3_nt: TGTGCCAGCAGCTTGGGACAGGGAGGCAAGTGGGACGGCTACACCTTC